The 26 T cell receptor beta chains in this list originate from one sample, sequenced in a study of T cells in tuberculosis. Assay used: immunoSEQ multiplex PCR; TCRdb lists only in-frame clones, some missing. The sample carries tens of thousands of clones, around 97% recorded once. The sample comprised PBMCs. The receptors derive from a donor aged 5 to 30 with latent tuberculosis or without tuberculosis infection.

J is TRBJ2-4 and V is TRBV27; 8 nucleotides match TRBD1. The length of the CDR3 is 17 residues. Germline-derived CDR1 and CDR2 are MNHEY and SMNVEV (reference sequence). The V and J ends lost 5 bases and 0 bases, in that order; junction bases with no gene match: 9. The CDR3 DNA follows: TGTGCCAGCAGTCGTAGGCGGACAGGGACAGCCAAAAACATTCAGTACTTC. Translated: CASSRRRTGTAKNIQYF.

As DNA, the CDR3 is TGCGCCAGCAGCCGTGGACTGAGCCCTGAAGCTTTCTTT. Its protein product is CASSRGLSPEAFF. The chain couples TRBV10-1 to TRBJ1-1; D remains unclear. V was trimmed by 6 bases and J by 6 bases, leaving 14 bases between them. The CDR3 contains 13 residues. Germline V gene sequence: CDR1 WNHNN, CDR2 SYGVQD (reference sequence).

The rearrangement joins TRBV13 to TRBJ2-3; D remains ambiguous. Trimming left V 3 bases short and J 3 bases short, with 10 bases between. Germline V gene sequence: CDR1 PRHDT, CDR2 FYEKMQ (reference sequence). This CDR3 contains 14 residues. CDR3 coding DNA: TGTGCCAGCAGCTTCAATCCGGGTACAGATACGCAGTATTTT. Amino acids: CASSFNPGTDTQYF.

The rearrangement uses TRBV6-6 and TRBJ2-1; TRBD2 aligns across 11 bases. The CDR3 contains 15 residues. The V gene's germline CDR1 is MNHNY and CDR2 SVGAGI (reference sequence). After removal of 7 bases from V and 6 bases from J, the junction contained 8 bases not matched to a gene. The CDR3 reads CASNLAGGTGNEQFF. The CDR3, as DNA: TGTGCCAGCAACTTAGCGGGGGGGACGGGCAATGAGCAGTTCTTC.

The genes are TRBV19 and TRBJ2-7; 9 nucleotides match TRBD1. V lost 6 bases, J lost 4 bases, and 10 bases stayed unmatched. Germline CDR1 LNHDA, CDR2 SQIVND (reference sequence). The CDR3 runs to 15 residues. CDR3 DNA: TGTGCCAGTAGCTACACCAGGGGACAGGGTTACGAGCAGTACTTC. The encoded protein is CASSYTRGQGYEQYF.

CDR3 sequence (DNA): TGTGCCAGCAGTTTAAGCGCAAACTATGGCTACACCTTC. This gives the protein CASSLSANYGYTF. V is TRBV28 and J is TRBJ1-2; D remains ambiguous. The ends were cut back, 2 bases at V and 2 bases at J, with 6 bases in the middle. Germline V gene sequence: CDR1 MDHEN, CDR2 SYDVKM. The CDR3 has 13 amino acids.

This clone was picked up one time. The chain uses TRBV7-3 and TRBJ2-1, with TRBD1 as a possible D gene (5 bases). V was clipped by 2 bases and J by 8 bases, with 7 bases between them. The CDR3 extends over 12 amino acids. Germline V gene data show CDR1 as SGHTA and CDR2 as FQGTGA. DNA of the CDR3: TGTGCCAGCAGCTTATTAGGGGATGAGCAGTTCTTC. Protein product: CASSLLGDEQFF.

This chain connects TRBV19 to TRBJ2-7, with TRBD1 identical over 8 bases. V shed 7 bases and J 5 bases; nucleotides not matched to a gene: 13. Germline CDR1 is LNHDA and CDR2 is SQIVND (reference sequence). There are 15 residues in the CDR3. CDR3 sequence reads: CASTRGQGAINEQYF. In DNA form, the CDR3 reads TGTGCCAGTACCCGAGGGCAGGGGGCCATCAACGAGCAGTACTTC.

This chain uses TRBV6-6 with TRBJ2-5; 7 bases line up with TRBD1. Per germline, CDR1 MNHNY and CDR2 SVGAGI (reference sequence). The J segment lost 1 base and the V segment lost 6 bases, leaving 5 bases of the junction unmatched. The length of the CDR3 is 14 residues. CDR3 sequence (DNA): TGTGCCAGCAGGGAGGACAGGCCCCAAGAGACCCAGTACTTC. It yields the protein CASREDRPQETQYF.

CDR3 sequence (DNA): TGTGCCAGCAGCTTCTTTAGAGAAGCCTACGAGCAGTACTTC. This translates into CASSFFREAYEQYF. The genes are TRBV7-2 and TRBJ2-7; D not certain. V dropped 3 bases and J dropped 2 bases, with 11 bases sitting between them. This CDR3 has 14 amino acids. Germline values: CDR1 SGHTA, CDR2 FQGNSA.

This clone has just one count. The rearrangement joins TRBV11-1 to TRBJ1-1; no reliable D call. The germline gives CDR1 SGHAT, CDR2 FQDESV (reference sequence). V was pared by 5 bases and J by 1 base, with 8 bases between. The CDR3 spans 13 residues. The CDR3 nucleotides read TGTGCCAGCAGCCCTAACGGGAACACTGAAGCTTTCTTT. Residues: CASSPNGNTEAFF.

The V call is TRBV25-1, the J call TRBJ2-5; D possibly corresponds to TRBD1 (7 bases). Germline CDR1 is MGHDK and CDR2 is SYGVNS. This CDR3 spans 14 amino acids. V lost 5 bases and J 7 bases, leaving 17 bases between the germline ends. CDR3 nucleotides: TGTGCCAGCAGTTCGTCCGGAGGGGGCCGGACCCAGTACTTC. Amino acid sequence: CASSSSGGGRTQYF.

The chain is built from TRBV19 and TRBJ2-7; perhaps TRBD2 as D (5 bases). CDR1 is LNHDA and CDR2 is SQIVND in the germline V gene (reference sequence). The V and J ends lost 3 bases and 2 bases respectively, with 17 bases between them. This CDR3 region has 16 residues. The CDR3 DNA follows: TGTGCCAGTAGTATTGTGGTCTCAGGAGGTACCTACGAGCAGTACTTC. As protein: CASSIVVSGGTYEQYF.

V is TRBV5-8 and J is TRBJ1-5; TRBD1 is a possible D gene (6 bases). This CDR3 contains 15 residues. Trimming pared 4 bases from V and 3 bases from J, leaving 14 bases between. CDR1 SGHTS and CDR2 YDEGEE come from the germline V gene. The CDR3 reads CASSPDRNFNQPQHF. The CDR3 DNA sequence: TGTGCCAGCAGCCCTGACAGGAACTTCAATCAGCCCCAGCATTTT.

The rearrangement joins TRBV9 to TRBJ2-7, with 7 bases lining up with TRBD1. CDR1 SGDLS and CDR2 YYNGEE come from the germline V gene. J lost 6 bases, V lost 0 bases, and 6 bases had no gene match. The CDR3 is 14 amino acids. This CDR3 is CASSVAGQGVEQYF. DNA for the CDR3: TGTGCCAGCAGCGTAGCGGGCCAGGGGGTCGAGCAGTACTTC.

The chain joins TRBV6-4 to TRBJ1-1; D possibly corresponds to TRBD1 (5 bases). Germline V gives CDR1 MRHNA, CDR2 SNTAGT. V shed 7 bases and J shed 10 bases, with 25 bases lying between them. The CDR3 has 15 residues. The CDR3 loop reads CASTKHPGPGQGAFF. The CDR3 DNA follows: TGTGCCAGCACCAAACACCCGGGCCCGGGTCAGGGAGCTTTCTTT.

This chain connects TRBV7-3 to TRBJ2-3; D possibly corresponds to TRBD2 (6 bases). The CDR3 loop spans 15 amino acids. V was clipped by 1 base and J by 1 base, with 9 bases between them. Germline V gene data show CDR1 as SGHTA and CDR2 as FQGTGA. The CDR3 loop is CASSLRLGGTDTQYF. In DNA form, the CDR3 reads TGTGCCAGCAGCTTAAGACTAGGTGGCACAGATACGCAGTATTTT.

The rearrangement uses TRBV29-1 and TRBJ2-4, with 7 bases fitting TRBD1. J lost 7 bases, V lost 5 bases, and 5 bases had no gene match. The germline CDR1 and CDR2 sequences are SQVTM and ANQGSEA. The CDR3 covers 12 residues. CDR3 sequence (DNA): TGCAGCGTTATCCAGGACAGGAACATTCAGTACTTC. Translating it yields CSVIQDRNIQYF.

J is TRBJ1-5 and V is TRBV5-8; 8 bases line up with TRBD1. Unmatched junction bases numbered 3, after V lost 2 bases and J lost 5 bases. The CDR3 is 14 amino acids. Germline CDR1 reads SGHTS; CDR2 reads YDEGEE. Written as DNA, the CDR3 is TGTGCCAGCAGCTTCGGACAGGGATATCAGCCCCAGCATTTT. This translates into CASSFGQGYQPQHF. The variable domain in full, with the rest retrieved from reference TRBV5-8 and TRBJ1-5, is EAGVTQSPTHLIKTRGQQATLRCSPISGHTSVYWYQQALGLGLQFLLWYDEGEERNRGNFPPRFSGRQFPNYSSELNVNALELEDSALYLCASSFGQGYQPQHFGDGTRLSIL.

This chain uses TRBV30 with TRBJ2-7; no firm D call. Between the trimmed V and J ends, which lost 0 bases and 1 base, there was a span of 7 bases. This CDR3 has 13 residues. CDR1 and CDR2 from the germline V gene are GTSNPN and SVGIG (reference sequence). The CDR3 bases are TGTGCCTGGAGTGTAGATCGGTCCTACGAGCAGTACTTC. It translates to CAWSVDRSYEQYF.

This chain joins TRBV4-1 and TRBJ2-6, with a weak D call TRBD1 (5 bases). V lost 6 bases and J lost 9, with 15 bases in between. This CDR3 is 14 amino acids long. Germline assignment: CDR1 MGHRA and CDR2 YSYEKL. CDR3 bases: TGCGCCAGCAGTCCTCGACAGATACTCAACGTCCTGACTTTC. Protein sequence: CASSPRQILNVLTF.

CDR3 region: CASRGRQGNTEAFF. For the CDR3, the DNA is TGCGCCAGCAGAGGAAGACAGGGGAACACTGAAGCTTTCTTT. The genes are TRBV4-1 and TRBJ1-1; 7 nucleotides agree with TRBD1. Trimming cost V 6 bases and J 1 base; bases outside gene matches: 5. The CDR3 covers 14 residues. CDR1 and CDR2 (germline): MGHRA, YSYEKL.

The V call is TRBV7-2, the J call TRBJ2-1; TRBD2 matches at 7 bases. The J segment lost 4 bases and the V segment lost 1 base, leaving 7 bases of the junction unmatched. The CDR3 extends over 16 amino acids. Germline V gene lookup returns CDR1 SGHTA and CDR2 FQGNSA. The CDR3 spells CASSLVRLAVYNEQFF. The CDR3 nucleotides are TGTGCCAGCAGCTTAGTACGGCTAGCGGTATACAATGAGCAGTTCTTC.

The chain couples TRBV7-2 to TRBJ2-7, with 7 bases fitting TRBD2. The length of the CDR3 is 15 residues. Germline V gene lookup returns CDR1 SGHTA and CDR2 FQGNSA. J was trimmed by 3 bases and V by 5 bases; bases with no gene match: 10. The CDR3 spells CASSATGTTLYEQYF. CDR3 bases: TGTGCCAGCAGCGCGACCGGGACTACCCTCTACGAGCAGTACTTC.

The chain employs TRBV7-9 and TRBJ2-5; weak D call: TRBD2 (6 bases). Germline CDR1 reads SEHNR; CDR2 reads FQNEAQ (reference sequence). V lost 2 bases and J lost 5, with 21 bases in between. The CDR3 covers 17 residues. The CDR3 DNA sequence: TGTGCCAGCAGCTTACGGTTGACGGCGGGACGGCAGGAGACCCAGTACTTC. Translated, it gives CASSLRLTAGRQETQYF.

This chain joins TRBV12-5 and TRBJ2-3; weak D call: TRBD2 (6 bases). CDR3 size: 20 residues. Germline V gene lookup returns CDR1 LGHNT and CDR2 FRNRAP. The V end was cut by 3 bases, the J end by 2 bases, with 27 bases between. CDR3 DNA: TGTGCTAGTGGTTTATATAGGAGGGCACTACGGGCCGTGTACACAGATACGCAGTATTTT. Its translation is CASGLYRRALRAVYTDTQYF.